Below, 8 T cell receptor beta chains from the same sample are listed, as sequenced in a study of naive and memory T cell subsets. Four PCR rounds used nested alpha and beta constant region primers plus the SP2 primer. MiXCR, run by TCRdb on the 5' RACE reads, gives a single entry per CDR3 protein. The data hold over 45,000 distinct CDR3 sequences, with under 10% observed a single time. The library had UMIs added by 3' ligation of an oligonucleotide to TCR cDNA. Every receptor here comes from a female donor in good health.

Many counts were recorded for this clonotype. The J gene is TRBJ2-3, the V gene TRBV7-2; 11 bases line up with TRBD2. The V gene's germline CDR1 is SGHTA and CDR2 FQGNSA. This CDR3 has 16 residues. The J segment lost 2 bases and the V segment lost 6 bases, leaving 7 bases of the junction unmatched. CDR3 in amino acids: CASRRGLAASTDTQYF. The CDR3 DNA sequence: TGTGCCAGCAGACGGGGACTAGCGGCCTCCACAGATACGCAGTATTTT.

Only a few counts were recorded for this clonotype. The V call is TRBV30, the J call TRBJ1-5, with D unresolved. Germline assignment: CDR1 GTSNPN and CDR2 SVGIG (reference sequence). The CDR3 is made up of 13 amino acids. Trimming took 1 base from V and 3 from J, leaving 7 bases between them. The CDR3 region is CAWSEHLNQPQHF. The CDR3 nucleotides read TGTGCCTGGAGTGAGCACCTCAATCAGCCCCAGCATTTT.

This clonotype has ten or more counts. The chain employs TRBV19 and TRBJ1-5, with D maybe TRBD1 (6 bases). Between the trimmed V and J ends, which lost 6 bases and 9 bases, there was a span of 21 bases. There are 15 residues in the CDR3. Germline V gives CDR1 LNHDA, CDR2 SQIVND (reference sequence). CDR3 bases: TGTGCCAGTAGCCGCGACAGGAGCCGTGGGAGGCCCCAGCATTTT. Its protein is CASSRDRSRGRPQHF.

This clonotype was found many times. This rearrangement joins TRBV5-1 to TRBJ1-1; D perhaps matches TRBD1 (6 bases). Germline values: CDR1 SGHRS, CDR2 YFSETQ. The CDR3 loop spans 18 amino acids. V was cut by 4 bases and J by 4 bases, with 26 bases left in between. CDR3 coding DNA: TGCGCCAGCAGCCCTATAAAGTTTACAGGGTTGATTCGCACTGAAGCTTTCTTT. Protein sequence: CASSPIKFTGLIRTEAFF.

This clonotype came up a few times. The V gene is TRBV5-6, the J gene TRBJ1-5; weak D call: TRBD1 (5 bases). The CDR3 runs to 17 residues. Trimming stripped 5 bases from V and 6 bases from J, with 24 bases between. The germline CDR1 and CDR2 sequences are SGHDT and YYEEEE. CDR3 residues: CASSSQQSGFSIQPQHF. In DNA, the CDR3 is TGTGCCAGCAGTTCTCAACAGTCAGGGTTTTCGATTCAGCCCCAGCATTTT.

This clonotype was detected many times. The CDR3 loop reads CASSPQGNQPQHF. CDR3 coding DNA: TGTGCCAGCAGTCCACAGGGAAATCAGCCCCAGCATTTT. The V and J genes are TRBV6-2 or TRBV6-3 and TRBJ1-5, with D tentatively TRBD1 (6 bases). In germline, CDR1 is MNHEY, CDR2 SVGEGT. This CDR3 is built from 13 residues. V was shortened by 5 bases and J by 4 bases, with 9 bases between the two germline ends.

V and J are TRBV29-1 and TRBJ1-5; TRBD1 is a possible D gene (5 bases). The germline V gene encodes CDR1 SQVTM and CDR2 ANQGSEA. This CDR3 comprises 16 residues. Trimming pared 7 bases from V and 4 bases from J, leaving 23 bases between. CDR3: CSALAGPEGGNQPQHF. CDR3 in DNA: TGCAGCGCATTGGCGGGGCCTGAGGGTGGAAATCAGCCCCAGCATTTT. Looking up the rest from reference TRBV29-1 and TRBJ1-5 gives the full variable domain: SAVISQKPSRDICQRGTSLTIQCQVDSQVTMMFWYRQQPGQSLTLIATANQGSEATYESGFVIDKFPISRPNLTFSTLTVSNMSPEDSSIYLCSALAGPEGGNQPQHFGDGTRLSIL.

J is TRBJ1-2 and V is TRBV5-1; perhaps TRBD1 as D (6 bases). This CDR3 comprises 15 residues. In germline, CDR1 is SGHRS, CDR2 YFSETQ. The V end was cut by 4 bases, the J end by 4 bases, with 17 bases between. The DNA for the CDR3 is TGCGCCAGCAGCACGGAGGGAACAGGGTCCTATGGCTACACCTTC. Protein sequence: CASSTEGTGSYGYTF. Full variable domain (remainder filled in from reference TRBV5-1 and TRBJ1-2): KAGVTQTPRYLIKTRGQQVTLSCSPISGHRSVSWYQQTPGQGLQFLFEYFSETQRNKGNFPGRFSGRQFSNSRSEMNVSTLELGDSALYLCASSTEGTGSYGYTFGSGTRLTVV.